A selection of T cell receptor beta chains follows, all from one sample in a study of cytomegalovirus exposure and HLA in healthy donors. Assay used: immunoSEQ multiplex PCR; TCRdb lists only in-frame clones, some missing. This repertoire shows over 200,000 clones, around 80% found once; its top ten account for more than 5%. The sample comprised PBMCs. The receptor source for this set is a middle-aged woman in good health and CMV-seropositive. The CDR3 runs from the conserved cysteine through the conserved F or W. A D gene is named only where the DNA matches it firmly. The listing skips clone size in some rows; elsewhere it reads once, few, many or a size class.

TRBV15	TRBD1	.	TRBJ2-7	TGTGCCACCAGCAGCGTCCGGGACAGAAACTACGAGCAGTACTTC	CATSSVRDRNYEQYF
TRBV7-2	.	.	TRBJ2-1	TGTGCCAGCAGCGTGAGGACTACTGAGCAGTTCTTC	CASSVRTTEQFF
TRBV30	.	.	TRBJ2-5	TGTGCCTGGAGTGTACCCTCAAGCAGGTCACAAGAGACCCAGTACTTC	CAWSVPSSRSQETQYF
TRBV30	.	.	TRBJ1-1	TGTGCCTGGAGTGTACCAGAACCCGAAGCTTTCTTT	CAWSVPEPEAFF
TRBV30	TRBD2	.	TRBJ2-1	TGTGCCTGGAGCTCAAGACTCCAGACTAGCGGGATCTACAATGAGCAGTTCTTC	CAWSSRLQTSGIYNEQFF
TRBV2	.	.	TRBJ1-6	TGTGCCAGCAGTGCAAGGGGTTATAATTCACCCCTCCACTTT	CASSARGYNSPLHF
TRBV9	.	.	TRBJ2-6	TGTGCCAGCAGCGTAGCGGTCTCTGGGGCCAACGTCCTGACTTTC	CASSVAVSGANVLTF
TRBV10-3	TRBD2	.	TRBJ2-3	TGTGCCATCAGACAGACTAGCGGAATCACAGATACGCAGTATTTT	CAIRQTSGITDTQYF
TRBV9	TRBD2	.	TRBJ2-7	TGTGCCAGCAGCTCAGGACTAGCGGGATCGGGGGAGCAGTACTTC	CASSSGLAGSGEQYF
TRBV15	TRBD1	.	TRBJ2-5	TGTGCCACCAGCAGAGATATTGGGGCAGGGGGCTTCAGGGAGACCCAGTACTTC	CATSRDIGAGGFRETQYF
TRBV29-1	TRBD2	.	TRBJ2-3	TGCAGCGTTGCAACTAGCGGGGCAAGCACAGATACGCAGTATTTT	CSVATSGASTDTQYF
TRBV5-6	TRBD2	.	TRBJ2-2	TGTGCCAGCAGCTTGCGTTTGGCTAGCGGGACGGGGGAGCTGTTTTTT	CASSLRLASGTGELFF
TRBV30	.	.	TRBJ1-1	TGTGCCTCGGACGGACAAACTGAAGCTTTCTTT	CASDGQTEAFF
TRBV7-7	.	.	TRBJ2-5	TGTGCTAGCAGCTTAGCTGGCGTCGGGGAGGAGACCCAGTACTTC	CASSLAGVGEETQYF
TRBV5-4	.	few	TRBJ2-3	TGTGCCAGCAGCTTGGATCCGGGTGGGACAGATACGCAGTATTTT	CASSLDPGGTDTQYF
TRBV19	.	.	TRBJ2-3	TGTGCCAGTAGTCGCTTCTTGGTTCGGACAGATACGCAGTATTTT	CASSRFLVRTDTQYF
TRBV7-8	.	.	TRBJ1-4	TGTGCCAGCAGCTTAGCGAGGATCAAAGGTGAAAAACTGTTTTTT	CASSLARIKGEKLFF
TRBV27	TRBD1	few	TRBJ1-2	TGTGCCAGCCGGACAGGGGACGTCGGCTACACCTTC	CASRTGDVGYTF
TRBV29-1	TRBD1	.	TRBJ1-2	TGCAGCGTGAGACAGGGGACTGGGGGCTACACCTTC	CSVRQGTGGYTF
TRBV6-5	TRBD1	.	TRBJ1-2	TGTGCCAGCAGTTATTCAAGACAGGGGATCGACTATGGCTACACCTTC	CASSYSRQGIDYGYTF
TRBV19	TRBD1	.	TRBJ1-5	TGTGCCAGTAGTTTGGGACAGGCCCATCAGCCCCAGCATTTT	CASSLGQAHQPQHF
TRBV25-1	.	.	TRBJ2-5	TGTGCCAGCAGTGAATGGGCCCGTCAGGGGACCCAGTACTTC	CASSEWARQGTQYF
TRBV27	TRBD1	.	TRBJ1-1	TGTGCCAGCAGCCTGTCTGGCCGAGGGACAGGGGTTCCGCGAGCTTTCTTT	CASSLSGRGTGVPRAFF
TRBV5-1	.	.	TRBJ2-7	TGCGCCAGCAGCCCCCGAGGAGGAGGATCTTACGAGCAGTACTTC	CASSPRGGGSYEQYF
TRBV30	.	.	TRBJ1-3	TGTGCCTGGAGTACTTGGGCGGGAAACACCATATATTTT	CAWSTWAGNTIYF
TRBV5-4	TRBD1	.	TRBJ1-4	TGTGCCAGCAGCTTGGGGACAGGAGATGAAAAACTGTTTTTT	CASSLGTGDEKLFF
TRBV30	.	.	TRBJ2-1	TGTGCCTGGAGCCGTTTCCGCGGTGAGCAGTTCTTC	CAWSRFRGEQFF
TRBV7-6	.	.	TRBJ2-2	TGTGCCAGCAGCTTATCGGGAGCAAGGGGCGGGGAGCTGTTTTTT	CASSLSGARGGELFF
TRBV5-1	TRBD1	.	TRBJ1-6	TGCGCCAGCAGCTTGACAGGGGGGAATTCACCCCTCCACTTT	CASSLTGGNSPLHF
TRBV10-1	.	.	TRBJ2-1	TGCGCCAGCAGTGGGTACGCCGGGAGCCGCAATGAGCAGTTCTTC	CASSGYAGSRNEQFF
TRBV29-1	.	.	TRBJ1-1	TGCAGCGGCACCGACAGAAACACTGAAGCTTTCTTT	CSGTDRNTEAFF
TRBV7-9	.	.	TRBJ1-1	TGTGCCAGCAGCACCCAGGGTATGGCGAGCACTGAAGCTTTCTTT	CASSTQGMASTEAFF
TRBV7-2	TRBD1	.	TRBJ2-7	TGTGCCAGCAGCAATGACAGGGGGCGCGAGCAGTACTTC	CASSNDRGREQYF
TRBV19	.	.	TRBJ1-1	TGTGCCAGTAGTATCCGACAGGCCCCTGAAGCTTTCTTT	CASSIRQAPEAFF
TRBV12-5	.	.	TRBJ2-3	TGTGCTAGTGGCCAACCAGGCGGTGGAAGCGGTACCGATACGCAGTATTTT	CASGQPGGGSGTDTQYF
TRBV4-3	.	.	TRBJ1-3	TGCGCCAGCAGCCAAGATCGGGGGGCTACAAGGGGAAACACCACATATTTT	CASSQDRGATRGNTTYF
TRBV9	.	.	TRBJ1-2	TGTGCCAGCAGCGTAGGGGGGGGGCGCGACTATGGCTACACCTTC	CASSVGGGRDYGYTF
TRBV30	.	few	TRBJ2-3	TGTGCCTGGAGTGTCGGCGGATTTTGGGATACGCAGTATTTT	CAWSVGGFWDTQYF
TRBV10-3	.	.	TRBJ1-3	TGTGCCACCGAACAAGGAAACACCATATATTTT	CATEQGNTIYF
TRBV2	TRBD2	once	TRBJ2-5	TGTGCCAGCAGTGAATCAACTAGCGGACAAGAGACCCAGTACTTC	CASSESTSGQETQYF
TRBV7-2	TRBD2	.	TRBJ2-7	TGTGCCAGCAGCCAAGCGGGGGGGCCAGGAGAGCAGTACTTC	CASSQAGGPGEQYF
TRBV30	TRBD2	.	TRBJ2-5	TGTGCCTGGGTTATAGCGGGGGGACGGGAGACCCAGTACTTC	CAWVIAGGRETQYF
TRBV6-5	.	.	TRBJ2-2	TGTGCCAGCAGGCCCGGGACTTACGGGGAGCTGTTTTTT	CASRPGTYGELFF
TRBV6-1	TRBD1	.	TRBJ1-2	TGTGCCAGCAGTGAGGGGACAGGTGGCTATGGCTACACCTTC	CASSEGTGGYGYTF
TRBV18	TRBD1	.	TRBJ1-2	TGTGCCAGCTCACCAGACAGGGGTGGCTACACCTTC	CASSPDRGGYTF
TRBV7-2	TRBD1	.	TRBJ2-1	TGTGCCAGCAGCTTAGCCGGGACAGGAGCTTACAATGAGCAGTTCTTC	CASSLAGTGAYNEQFF
TRBV4-1	.	.	TRBJ1-6	TGCGCCAGCAGCCAAGGATCAGGAGGGACCTATAATTCACCCCTCCACTTT	CASSQGSGGTYNSPLHF
TRBV4-1	.	.	TRBJ1-5	TGCGCCAGCAGCCAACGGACAGTCGATAGCAATCAGCCCCAGCATTTT	CASSQRTVDSNQPQHF
TRBV30	.	.	TRBJ1-3	TGTGCCTGGAGCTCTTCTGGAAACACCATATATTTT	CAWSSSGNTIYF
TRBV6-6	.	.	TRBJ1-4	TGTGCCAGCAGCCCGGGGGGGCGCCCTAATGAAAAACTGTTTTTT	CASSPGGRPNEKLFF
TRBV7-2	.	.	TRBJ2-5	TGTGCCTCTAAAAGGGGAACAGCAACCTTGGAGACCCAGTACTTC	CASKRGTATLETQYF
TRBV4-1	.	.	TRBJ2-7	TGCGCCAGCAGCCAAGCTGGCTTCTCCTACGAGCAGTACTTC	CASSQAGFSYEQYF
TRBV7-2	TRBD1	.	TRBJ2-1	TGTGCCAGCAGCTTAATGGGACAGGGGAGGGAGCAGTTCTTC	CASSLMGQGREQFF
TRBV21-1	.	few	TRBJ2-3	TGTGCCAGCAGCAAGGTAGGACAAGCGGGGACAGATACGCAGTATTTT	CASSKVGQAGTDTQYF
TRBV6-5	.	.	TRBJ2-1	TGTGCCGGACGACGGGACACTTACAATGAGCAGTTCTTC	CAGRRDTYNEQFF
TRBV7-3	.	.	TRBJ2-3	TGTGCCAGCAGCTTACGAACAGTGGGCACAGATACGCAGTATTTT	CASSLRTVGTDTQYF
TRBV30	TRBD1	.	TRBJ1-3	TGTGCCGGTACAACAGGGGCTGGAAACACCATATATTTT	CAGTTGAGNTIYF
TRBV6-5	.	.	TRBJ1-1	TGTGCCAGCAGTTGGGGACTAACAGGGACTGAAGCTTTCTTT	CASSWGLTGTEAFF
TRBV18	TRBD1	.	TRBJ2-5	TGTGCCAGCTCACCCGCCGGCAGGGGGGAGACCCAGTACTTC	CASSPAGRGETQYF